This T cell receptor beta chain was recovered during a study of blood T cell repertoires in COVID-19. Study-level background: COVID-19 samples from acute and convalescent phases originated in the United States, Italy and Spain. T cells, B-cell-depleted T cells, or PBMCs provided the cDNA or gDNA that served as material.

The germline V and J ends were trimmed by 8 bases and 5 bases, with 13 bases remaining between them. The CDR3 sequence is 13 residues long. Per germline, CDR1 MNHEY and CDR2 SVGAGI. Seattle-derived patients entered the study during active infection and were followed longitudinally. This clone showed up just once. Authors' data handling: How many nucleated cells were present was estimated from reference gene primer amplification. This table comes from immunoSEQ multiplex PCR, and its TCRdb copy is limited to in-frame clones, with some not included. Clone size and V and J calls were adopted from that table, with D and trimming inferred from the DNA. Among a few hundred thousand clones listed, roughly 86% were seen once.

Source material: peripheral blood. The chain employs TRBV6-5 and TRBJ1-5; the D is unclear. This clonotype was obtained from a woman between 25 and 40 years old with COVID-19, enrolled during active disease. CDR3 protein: CASGPHWDQPQHF. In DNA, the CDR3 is TGTGCCAGCGGGCCCCATTGGGATCAGCCCCAGCATTTT.